The clone carrying this T cell receptor (beta chain) was observed once. The sample belongs to a study of blood T cell repertoires in COVID-19. Turning to the study itself: Whether acute or convalescent, the COVID-19 samples came from the United States, Italy and Spain. PBMCs, B-cell-depleted T cells, or T cells provided the cDNA or gDNA that made up the material.

The CDR3 is made up of 14 amino acids. The junction had 6 bases not matched to a gene; V was cut back by 5 bases and J by 5 bases. Germline V gene sequence: CDR1 SNHLY, CDR2 FYNNEI. The method was immunoSEQ multiplex PCR; TCRdb's version includes in-frame clones alone and lacks a portion of them. The data contain approximately 80,000 clones, approximately 85% of them seen just once; the ten biggest clones take up 8% to 10%. Specimen: peripheral blood. This chain links TRBV2 with TRBJ1-1; 9 nucleotides match TRBD1. This TCR was sampled from a man in his fifties with COVID-19, enrolled during active disease. Here the CDR3 reads CASSMTGGGTEAFF. The CDR3 region has the DNA TGTGCCAGCAGTATGACAGGGGGTGGGACTGAAGCTTTCTTT.